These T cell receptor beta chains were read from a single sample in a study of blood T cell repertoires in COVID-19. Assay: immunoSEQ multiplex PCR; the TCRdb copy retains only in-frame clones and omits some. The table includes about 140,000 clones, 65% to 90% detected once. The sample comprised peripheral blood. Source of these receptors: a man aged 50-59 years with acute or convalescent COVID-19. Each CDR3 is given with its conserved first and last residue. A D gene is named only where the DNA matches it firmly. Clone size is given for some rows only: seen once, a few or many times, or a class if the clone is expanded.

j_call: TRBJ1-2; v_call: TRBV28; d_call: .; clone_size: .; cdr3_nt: TGTGCCAGCAGTTTTTCCGGGTATGGCTACACCTTC; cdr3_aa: CASSFSGYGYTF
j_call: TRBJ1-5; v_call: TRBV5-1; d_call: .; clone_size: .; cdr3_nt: TGCGCCAGCAGCTTGTTTGGGGAGGACAATCAGCCCCAGCATTTT; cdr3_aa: CASSLFGEDNQPQHF
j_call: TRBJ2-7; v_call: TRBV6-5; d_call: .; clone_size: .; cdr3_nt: TGTGCCAGCAGTCATCTAGATAACGAGCAGTACTTC; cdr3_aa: CASSHLDNEQYF
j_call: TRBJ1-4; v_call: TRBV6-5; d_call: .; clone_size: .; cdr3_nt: TGTGCCAGCAGTTACAGTACGCAGGGCAGGGGAAAACTGTTTTTT; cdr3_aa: CASSYSTQGRGKLFF
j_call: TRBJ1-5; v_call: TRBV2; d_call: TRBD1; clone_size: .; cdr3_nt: TGTGCCAGCAGCAGAGACAGGGGAGTAAATCAGCCCCAGCATTTT; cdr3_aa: CASSRDRGVNQPQHF
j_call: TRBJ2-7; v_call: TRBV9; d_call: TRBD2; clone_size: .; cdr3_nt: TGTGCCAGCAGCCAGAGTAGCGGGAGTTGGTACGAGCAGTACTTC; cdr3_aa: CASSQSSGSWYEQYF
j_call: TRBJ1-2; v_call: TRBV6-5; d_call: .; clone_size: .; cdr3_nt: TGTGCCAGCAGGCCGGAGGGGAACTATGGCTACACCTTC; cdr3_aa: CASRPEGNYGYTF
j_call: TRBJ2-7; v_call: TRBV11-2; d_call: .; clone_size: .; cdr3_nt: TGTGCCAGCAGCTTACGCCGGGACTCATACGAGCAGTACTTC; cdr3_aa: CASSLRRDSYEQYF
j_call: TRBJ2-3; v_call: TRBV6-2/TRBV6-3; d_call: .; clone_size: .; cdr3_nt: TGTGCCAGCAGTTACTCGCGGGATACGCAGTATTTT; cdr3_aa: CASSYSRDTQYF
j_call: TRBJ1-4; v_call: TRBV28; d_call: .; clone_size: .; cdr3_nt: TGTGCCAGCAGAGCTGGGGCAGCAACTAATGAAAAACTGTTTTTT; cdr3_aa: CASRAGAATNEKLFF
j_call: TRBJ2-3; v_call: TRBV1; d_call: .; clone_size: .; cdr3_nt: TGCACCAGCAGCCAAGGAAAGGTGGACTTTTGCGACCTAACCTCGGCATCGGGAGATACGCAGTATTTT; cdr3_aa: CTSSQGKVDFCDLTSASGDTQYF
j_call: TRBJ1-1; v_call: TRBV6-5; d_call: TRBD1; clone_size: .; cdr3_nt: TGTGCCAGCAGTCTGGACAGGTCGACTGAAGCTTTCTTT; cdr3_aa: CASSLDRSTEAFF
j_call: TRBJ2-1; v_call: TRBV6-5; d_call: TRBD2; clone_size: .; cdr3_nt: TGTGCCAGCAGTTATTCTAGCGGGATAAGACCAGATGAGCAGTTCTTC; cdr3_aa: CASSYSSGIRPDEQFF
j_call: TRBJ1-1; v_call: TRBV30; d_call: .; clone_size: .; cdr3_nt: TGTGCCTGGAGTAAGAGGGCTACTGAAGCTTTCTTT; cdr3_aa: CAWSKRATEAFF
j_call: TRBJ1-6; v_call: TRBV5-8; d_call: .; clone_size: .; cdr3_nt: TGTGCCAGCAGCTTCGAGGGAAGAAGCTCCTATAATTCACCCCTCCACTTT; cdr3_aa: CASSFEGRSSYNSPLHF
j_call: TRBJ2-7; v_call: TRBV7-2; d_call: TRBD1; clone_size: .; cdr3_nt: TGTGCCAGCAGCTTAGGAATCGGGACAGGGACCTACGAGCAGTACTTC; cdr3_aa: CASSLGIGTGTYEQYF
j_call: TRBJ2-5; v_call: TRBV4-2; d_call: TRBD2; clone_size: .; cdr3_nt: TGTGCCAGCAGCCAAGGACTAGCGGGGGGTGAGGGCCAAGAGACCCAGTACTTC; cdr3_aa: CASSQGLAGGEGQETQYF
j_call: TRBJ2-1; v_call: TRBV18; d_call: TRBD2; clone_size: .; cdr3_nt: TGTGCCAGCTCACCAGGGACTAGGAATGAGCAGTTCTTC; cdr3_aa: CASSPGTRNEQFF
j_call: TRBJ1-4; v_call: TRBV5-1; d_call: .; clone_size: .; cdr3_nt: TGCGCCAGCAGCATAAGTGGGGCGCCTAATGAAAAACTGTTTTTT; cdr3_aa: CASSISGAPNEKLFF
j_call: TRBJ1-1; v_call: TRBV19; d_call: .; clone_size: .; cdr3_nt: TGTGCCAGTAGTATGCCGAGGGCGAAACATGATCCTTGGGCTGGCACTGAAGCTTTCTTT; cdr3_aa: CASSMPRAKHDPWAGTEAFF
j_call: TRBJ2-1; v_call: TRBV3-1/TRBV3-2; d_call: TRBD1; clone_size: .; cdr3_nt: TGTGCCAGCAGCCTCGGGACAGCAGAGTACAATGAGCAGTTCTTC; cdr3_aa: CASSLGTAEYNEQFF
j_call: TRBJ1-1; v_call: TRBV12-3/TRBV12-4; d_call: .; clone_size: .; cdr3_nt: TGTGCCAGCAGTAGACAACAGGGCTCCGAAGCTTTCTTT; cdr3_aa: CASSRQQGSEAFF
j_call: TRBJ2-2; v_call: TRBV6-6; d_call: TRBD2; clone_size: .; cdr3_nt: TGTGCCAGCAGTCCAGGGTCGGGGGGGAAGAACACCGGGGAGCTGTTTTTT; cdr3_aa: CASSPGSGGKNTGELFF
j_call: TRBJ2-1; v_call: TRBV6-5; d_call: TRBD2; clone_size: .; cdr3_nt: TGTGCCAGCAGTTACGGCGGGGGGGGACGGAATGAGCAGTTCTTC; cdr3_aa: CASSYGGGGRNEQFF
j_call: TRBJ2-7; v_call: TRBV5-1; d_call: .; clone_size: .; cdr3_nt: TGCGCCAGCAGCGCAGGGAACGAGCAGTACTTC; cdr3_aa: CASSAGNEQYF
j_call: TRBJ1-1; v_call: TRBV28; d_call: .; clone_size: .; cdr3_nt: TGTGCCAGCAGTTTAGGCAGGGGTGGAGCTTTCTTT; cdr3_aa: CASSLGRGGAFF
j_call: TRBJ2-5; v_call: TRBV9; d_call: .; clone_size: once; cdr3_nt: TGTGCCAGCAGCGTAGGGCTTGCGGGGCCCCAAGAGACCCAGTACTTC; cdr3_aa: CASSVGLAGPQETQYF
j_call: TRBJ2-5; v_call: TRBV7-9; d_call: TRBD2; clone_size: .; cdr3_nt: TGTGCCAGCAGCTTAGCTCTGAGGGGTAGCGGGAGACGGGAGACCCAGTACTTC; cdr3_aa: CASSLALRGSGRRETQYF
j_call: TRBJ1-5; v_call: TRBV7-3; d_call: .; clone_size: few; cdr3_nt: TGTGCCAGCAGCTTACAACAGGGCCAGCCCCAGCATTTT; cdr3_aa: CASSLQQGQPQHF
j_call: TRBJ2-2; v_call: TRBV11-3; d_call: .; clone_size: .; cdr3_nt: TGTGCCAGCAGCCCCGGACAGGAGGGCACCGGGGAGCTGTTTTTT; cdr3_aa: CASSPGQEGTGELFF
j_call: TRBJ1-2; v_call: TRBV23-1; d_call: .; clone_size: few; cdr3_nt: TGCGCCAGGGAGATAGAGCCTTTCCCTGAAGCCTACACCTTC; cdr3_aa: CAREIEPFPEAYTF
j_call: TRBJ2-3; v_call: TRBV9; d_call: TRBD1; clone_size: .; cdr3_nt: TGTGCCAGCAGCGCTGGGCGACAGGGGGCTATCCTTGCAGATACGCAGTATTTT; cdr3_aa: CASSAGRQGAILADTQYF
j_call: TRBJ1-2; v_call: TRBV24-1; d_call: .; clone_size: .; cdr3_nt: TGTGCCACCAGTGATTCTAGGGGAGGGAATTATGGCTACACCTTC; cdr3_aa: CATSDSRGGNYGYTF
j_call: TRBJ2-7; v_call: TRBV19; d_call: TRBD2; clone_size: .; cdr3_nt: TGTGCCAGTAGCTCGAACTCCGGGACCCGGGGGGAGTACTTC; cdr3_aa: CASSSNSGTRGEYF
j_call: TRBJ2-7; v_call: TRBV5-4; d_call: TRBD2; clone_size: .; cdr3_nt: TGTGCCAGCAGCCGAGGAGGACTAGCGGGTAACTACGAGCAGTACTTC; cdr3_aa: CASSRGGLAGNYEQYF
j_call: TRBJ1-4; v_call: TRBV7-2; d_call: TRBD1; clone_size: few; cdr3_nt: TGTGCCAGCAGCTTAGAATCGACAGGGAAAAGACTGTTTTTT; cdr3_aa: CASSLESTGKRLFF
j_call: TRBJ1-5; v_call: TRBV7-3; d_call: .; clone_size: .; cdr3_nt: TGTGCCAGCAGCTTTAATAGCAATCAGCCCCAGCATTTT; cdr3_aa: CASSFNSNQPQHF
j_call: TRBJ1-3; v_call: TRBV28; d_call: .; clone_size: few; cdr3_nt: TGTGCCAGCAGGTCTACAGAAATCACCATATATTTT; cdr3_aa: CASRSTEITIYF
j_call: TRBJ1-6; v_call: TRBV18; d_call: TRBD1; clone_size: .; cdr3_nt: TGTGCCAGCTCCCCAAGGGACAGTAATTCACCCCTCCACTTT; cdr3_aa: CASSPRDSNSPLHF
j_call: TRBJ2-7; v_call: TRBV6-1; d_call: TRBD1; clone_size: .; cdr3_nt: TGTGCCAGCACCTGGGGGACAGGCTCCTACGAGCAGTACTTC; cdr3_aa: CASTWGTGSYEQYF
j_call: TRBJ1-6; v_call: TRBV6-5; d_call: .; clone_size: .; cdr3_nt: TGTGCCAGCAGGTTACAGGGTAGCTCACCCCTCCACTTT; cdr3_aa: CASRLQGSSPLHF
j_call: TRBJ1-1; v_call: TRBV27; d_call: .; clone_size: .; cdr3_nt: TGTGCCAGCAGTTTAAGCGGGACGCCTGAAGCTTTCTTT; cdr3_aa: CASSLSGTPEAFF
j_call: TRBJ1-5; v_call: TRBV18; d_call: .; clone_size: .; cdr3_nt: TGTGCCAGCTCACCGGGGGACACGACCAATCAGCCCCAGCATTTT; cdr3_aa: CASSPGDTTNQPQHF
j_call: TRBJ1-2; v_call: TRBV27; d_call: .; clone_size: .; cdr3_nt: TGTGCCAGCCGCCCCGGAGCTAACTATGGCTACACCTTC; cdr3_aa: CASRPGANYGYTF
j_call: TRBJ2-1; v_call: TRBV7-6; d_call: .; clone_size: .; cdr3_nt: TGTGCCAGCAGCCCTTGGTCAGGCCAACTTAATGAGCAGTTCTTC; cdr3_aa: CASSPWSGQLNEQFF
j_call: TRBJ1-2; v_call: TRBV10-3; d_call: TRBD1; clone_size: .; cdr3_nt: TGTGCCACGAGTCCGACAGGGGGGCCCAACTATGGCTACACCTTC; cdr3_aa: CATSPTGGPNYGYTF
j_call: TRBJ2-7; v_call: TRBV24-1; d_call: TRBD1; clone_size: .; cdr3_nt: TGTGCCACCAGTGACAACGGGGACAGGGGCTACGAGCAGTACTTC; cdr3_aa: CATSDNGDRGYEQYF
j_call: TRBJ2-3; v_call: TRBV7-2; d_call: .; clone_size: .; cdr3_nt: TGTGCCAGCAGCTCAGGGGTCACAGATACGCAGTATTTT; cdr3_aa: CASSSGVTDTQYF
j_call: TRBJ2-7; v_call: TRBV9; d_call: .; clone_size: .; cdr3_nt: TGTGCCAGCAGCGTAGAGGGGGGGACGACTCGACAGTACTTC; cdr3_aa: CASSVEGGTTRQYF
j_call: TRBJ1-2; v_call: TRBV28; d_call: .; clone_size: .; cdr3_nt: TGTGCCAGCAGTTTAACAGGGAATCCTGGCTACACCTTC; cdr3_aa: CASSLTGNPGYTF
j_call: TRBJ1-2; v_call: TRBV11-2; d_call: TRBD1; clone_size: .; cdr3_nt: TGTGCCAGCAGCTCTAGTGGGGGGACAGTCGGACGGAACTATGGCTACACCTTC; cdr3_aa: CASSSSGGTVGRNYGYTF
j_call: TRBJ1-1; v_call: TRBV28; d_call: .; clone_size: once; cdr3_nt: TGTGCCAGCAGTCCGGGGGGGGTAGGGTACACTGAAGCTTTCTTT; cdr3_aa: CASSPGGVGYTEAFF
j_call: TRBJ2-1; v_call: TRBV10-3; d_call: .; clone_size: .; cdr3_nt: TGTGCCATCAGTGACGGAGGAATCTCCTACAATGAGCAGTTCTTC; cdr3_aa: CAISDGGISYNEQFF
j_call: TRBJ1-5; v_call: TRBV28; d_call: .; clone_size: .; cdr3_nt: TGTGCCAGCAGTGCCCCAGGGGGCAATCAGCCCCAGCATTTT; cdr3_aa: CASSAPGGNQPQHF
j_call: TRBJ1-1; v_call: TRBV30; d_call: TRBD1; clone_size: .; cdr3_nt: TGTGCCTGGACGACAGGGTCTTCTACCACTGAAGCTTTCTTT; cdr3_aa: CAWTTGSSTTEAFF